A few counts support the clone carrying this T cell receptor (beta chain). No antigen is known for it. The junction differs from germline at one of its ends, possibly a read error. The sample is drawn from a study of read filtering for tumor transcriptome and immune sequencing. Study conclusions and caveats: RNA-seq captured clonotypes less deeply and reliably than IR-seq.

Germline CDR1 LNHDA, CDR2 SQIVND (reference sequence). This CDR3 has 16 amino acids. The library was built from about 400 ng RNA with molecular barcoded adaptors for alpha/delta and beta/gamma chains. Each CDR3 protein gets one entry after TCRdb re-called the reads with MiXCR. The sample contains 37,000 or so distinct CDR3 sequences, approximately 14% of which appear only once. This chain uses TRBV19 with TRBJ2-1; 12 bases line up with TRBD2. The TCR sequence derives from a donor aged 40 or older with multiple myeloma. Sequencing used a population of CD138-negative cells sorted from bone marrow. CDR3 protein: CASRRLAGGPNNGQFF. The DNA for the CDR3 is TGTGCCAGTAGGAGGCTAGCGGGAGGGCCTAACAATGGGCAGTTCTTC.